What follows are 19 T cell receptor beta chains derived from one specimen sequenced in a study of low-dose radiotherapy and immunotherapy resistance in tumors. TRAV and TRBV primers primed cDNA for both TCRalpha and TCRbeta. TCR amplification used 20 PCR cycles, a constant-region primer and a V-primer adapter. TCRdb re-called the reads through MiXCR, storing one row per CDR3 protein. The table lists 13,000 or so distinct CDR3 sequences, more than 65% of them singletons. These TCRs come from a human donor with advanced metastatic prostate, ovarian, gallbladder or colorectal cancer (not recorded which). This table probably holds off-target reads from a library built for another chain.

V and J are TRBV7-2 and TRBJ2-5; D is undetermined. Germline V lookup: CDR1 SGHTA, CDR2 FQGNSA. V dropped 1 base and J dropped 3 bases, with 9 bases sitting between them. The CDR3 has 14 amino acids. Here the CDR3 reads CASSLGVREETQYF. The CDR3 nucleotides are TGTGCCAGCAGCTTAGGGGTCCGGGAAGAGACCCAGTACTTC. Supplemented by reference TRBV7-2 and TRBJ2-5, the full variable domain reads GAGVSQSPSNKVTEKGKDVELRCDPISGHTALYWYRQSLGQGLEFLIYFQGNSAPDKSGLPSDRFSAERTGGSVSTLTIQRTQQEDSAVYLCASSLGVREETQYFGPGTRLLVL.

The V and J genes are TRBV28 and TRBJ2-1, with D perhaps matching TRBD2 (6 bases). The CDR3 sequence is 14 residues long. CDR1 is MDHEN and CDR2 is SYDVKM in the germline V gene. Trimming shortened V by 4 bases and J by 10 bases, and 17 bases separated the two germline ends. As DNA, the CDR3 is TGTGCCAGCAGTTCGCCATCGGCGGGGCCGGAGCAGTTCTTC. This translates into CASSSPSAGPEQFF.

This chain joins TRBV10-3 and TRBJ1-5, with 7 bases aligning to TRBD1. The CDR3 covers 17 residues. Germline CDR1 reads ENHRY; CDR2 reads SYGVKD. V trimming: 0 bases; J trimming: 1 base; junction bases outside the gene matches: 6. CDR3: CAISESSTGLSNQPQHF. The DNA of the CDR3 is TGTGCCATCAGTGAGTCTTCGACAGGGCTAAGCAATCAGCCCCAGCATTTT.

The chain couples TRBV15 to TRBJ2-6; D gene ambiguous. Trimming removed 9 bases at V and 2 bases at J, with 8 bases between. The CDR3 loop spans 13 amino acids. Germline CDR1 and CDR2: LNHNV and YYDKDF (reference sequence). The DNA of the CDR3 is TGTGCCACTCGACAACCTGGGGCCAACGTCCTGACTTTC. Protein: CATRQPGANVLTF. Full variable domain (missing parts from reference TRBV15 and TRBJ2-6): DAMVIQNPRYQVTQFGKPVTLSCSQTLNHNVMYWYQQKSSQAPKLLFHYYDKDFNNEADTPDNFQSRRPNTSFCFLDIRSPGLGDTAMYLCATRQPGANVLTFGAGSRLTVL.

This rearrangement joins TRBV18 to TRBJ1-5; D unclear. Germline CDR1 reads KGHSH; CDR2 reads LQKENI. This CDR3 has 15 amino acids. V was pared by 6 bases and J by 0 bases, with 12 bases between. The CDR3 DNA follows: TGTGCCAGCTCTTCGGGTTTATATAGCAATCAGCCCCAGCATTTT. Translation: CASSSGLYSNQPQHF.

This chain uses TRBV7-2 with TRBJ1-2; possibly TRBD1 for D (6 bases). V was shortened by 1 base and J by 3 bases, with 6 bases between the two germline ends. There are 13 residues in the CDR3. Germline V gene lookup returns CDR1 SGHTA and CDR2 FQGNSA. As DNA, the CDR3 is TGTGCCAGCAGCTTAGGGACAGACTATGGCTACACCTTC. Amino acid sequence: CASSLGTDYGYTF.

The chain uses TRBV29-1 and TRBJ1-4; a possible D gene is TRBD1 (5 bases). The CDR3 contains 13 residues. Germline V gene sequence: CDR1 SQVTM, CDR2 ANQGSEA. V gave up 4 bases and J gave up 7 bases, with 13 bases separating them. CDR3 coding DNA: TGCAGCGTTGGATCGGGGGACGGTGAAAAACTGTTTTTT. Translated: CSVGSGDGEKLFF. Full variable domain (remainder filled in from reference TRBV29-1 and TRBJ1-4): SAVISQKPSRDICQRGTSLTIQCQVDSQVTMMFWYRQQPGQSLTLIATANQGSEATYESGFVIDKFPISRPNLTFSTLTVSNMSPEDSSIYLCSVGSGDGEKLFFGSGTQLSVL.

The J gene is TRBJ2-2, the V gene TRBV5-6; possible D gene TRBD2, 6 bases. The germline V gene encodes CDR1 SGHDT and CDR2 YYEEEE. The germline V and J ends were trimmed by 4 bases and 0 bases, with 13 bases remaining between them. The CDR3 covers 16 residues. The CDR3 sequence: CASSLFRDSNTGELFF. DNA of the CDR3: TGTGCCAGCAGCCTGTTCCGGGACTCGAACACCGGGGAGCTGTTTTTT.

V is TRBV14 and J is TRBJ1-2; D is unclear. The V end was cut by 6 bases, the J end by 8 bases, with 16 bases between. This CDR3 region has 13 residues. CDR1 is SGHDN, CDR2 FVKESK, per germline. CDR3 DNA sequence: TGTGCCAGCAGTCTGATCCCGGGAGGGGGCTACACCTTC. Translating gives CASSLIPGGGYTF.

A single count supports this clonotype. The chain joins TRBV2 to TRBJ2-7; perhaps D is TRBD1 or TRBD2 (7 bases each). This CDR3 is 13 amino acids long. Germline V gene data show CDR1 as SNHLY and CDR2 as FYNNEI. The ends were cut back, 3 bases at V and 13 bases at J, with 19 bases in the middle. The CDR3 sequence is CASSDRGDSEHYF. The CDR3 DNA follows: TGTGCCAGCAGTGATCGGGGGGACAGCGAACATTACTTC.

The rearrangement joins TRBV5-6 to TRBJ1-1, with TRBD1 as a possible D gene (6 bases). V shed 0 bases and J shed 8 bases, with 14 bases lying between them. The CDR3 length is 14 residues. CDR1 is SGHDT, CDR2 YYEEEE, per germline. The CDR3 sequence is CASSLGPPRGEAFF. The CDR3, as DNA: TGTGCCAGCAGCTTGGGGCCCCCAAGGGGGGAAGCTTTCTTT.

The J gene is TRBJ2-7, the V gene TRBV11-2; 9 bases are shared with TRBD1. CDR3 length: 14 residues. Germline assignment: CDR1 SGHAT and CDR2 FQNNGV. Trimming cost V 5 bases and J 5 bases; bases outside gene matches: 7. The CDR3 reads CASSRDRVAHEQYF. The CDR3 DNA sequence: TGTGCCAGCAGCCGGGACAGGGTAGCTCACGAGCAGTACTTC.

V and J are TRBV11-2 and TRBJ2-7; D possibly corresponds to TRBD1 (5 bases). The CDR3 runs to 14 residues. Germline CDR1 and CDR2: SGHAT and FQNNGV. Trimming stripped 1 base from V and 0 bases from J, with 7 bases between. CDR3 sequence reads: CASSLGGYSYEQYF. In DNA form, the CDR3 reads TGTGCCAGCAGCTTAGGGGGCTACTCCTACGAGCAGTACTTC.

This chain links TRBV2 with TRBJ2-3, with TRBD1 as a possible D gene (5 bases). Trimming removed 4 bases at V and 3 bases at J, with 11 bases between. Germline CDR1 SNHLY, CDR2 FYNNEI. The CDR3 extends over 14 amino acids. CDR3 loop: CASSVVGATDTQYF. CDR3 sequence (DNA): TGTGCCAGCAGTGTGGTAGGGGCGACAGATACGCAGTATTTT. The complete variable domain, with remaining parts taken from reference TRBV2 and TRBJ2-3, reads EPEVTQTPSHQVTQMGQEVILRCVPISNHLYFYWYRQILGQKVEFLVSFYNNEISEKSEIFDDQFSVERPDGSNFTLKIRSTKLEDSAMYFCASSVVGATDTQYFGPGTRLTVL.

The V and J genes are TRBV6-1 and TRBJ1-1, with TRBD1 matching over 8 bases. The junction had 4 bases not matched to a gene; V was cut back by 7 bases and J by 3 bases. The CDR3 is 13 residues long. Germline values: CDR1 MNHNS, CDR2 SASEGT. The CDR3 sequence is CASTTGEDTEAFF. As DNA, the CDR3 is TGTGCCAGCACGACAGGGGAGGACACTGAAGCTTTCTTT.

This sequence joins TRBV29-1 and TRBJ1-1; D might be TRBD1 (6 bases). V gave up 1 base and J gave up 3 bases, with 12 bases separating them. The germline CDR1 and CDR2 sequences are SQVTM and ANQGSEA. The CDR3 covers 14 residues. The CDR3 protein is CSVEGIQGHTEAFF. As DNA, the CDR3 is TGCAGCGTTGAAGGTATACAGGGACACACTGAAGCTTTCTTT.

In this sample, this clonotype turned up a few times. This sequence joins TRBV7-2 and TRBJ1-1; D is unresolved. Deletions cut 1 base from V and 3 bases from J, with 6 bases between. From germline, CDR1 is SGHTA and CDR2 FQGNSA. This CDR3 has 13 amino acids. The CDR3 loop reads CASSLGEDTEAFF. As DNA, the CDR3 is TGTGCCAGCAGCTTAGGGGAGGACACTGAAGCTTTCTTT.

The chain has TRBV7-2 and TRBJ2-2, with D maybe TRBD1 (6 bases). Trimming left V 6 bases short and J 0 bases short, with 11 bases between. Per germline, CDR1 SGHTA and CDR2 FQGNSA. The CDR3 is 15 amino acids. Here the CDR3 reads CASRRQASNTGELFF. DNA of the CDR3: TGTGCCAGCAGACGACAGGCGTCGAACACCGGGGAGCTGTTTTTT.

The chain has TRBV5-1 and TRBJ2-3; weak D call: TRBD2 (6 bases). Germline-derived CDR1 and CDR2 are SGHRS and YFSETQ. CDR3 length: 15 residues. Trimming stripped 0 bases from V and 3 bases from J, with 11 bases between. In DNA, the CDR3 is TGCGCCAGCAGCTTGGCAGCAAGCGGGACAGATACGCAGTATTTT. Translating gives CASSLAASGTDTQYF. The variable domain in full, with the rest retrieved from reference TRBV5-1 and TRBJ2-3, is KAGVTQTPRYLIKTRGQQVTLSCSPISGHRSVSWYQQTPGQGLQFLFEYFSETQRNKGNFPGRFSGRQFSNSRSEMNVSTLELGDSALYLCASSLAASGTDTQYFGPGTRLTVL.